This TCR beta chain was captured in a study of CD8 T cells in ankylosing spondylitis. Germline CDR1 and CDR2: SGDLS and YYNGEE. The CDR3 has 14 residues. J was trimmed by 8 bases and V by 4 bases; bases with no gene match: 11. From the 5' RACE reads, TCRdb called clonotypes with MiXCR, one entry per CDR3 protein. The sample consists of roughly 150,000 distinct CDR3 sequences, roughly 34% of them appearing once. Remarks on this clonotype: Its antigen remains unidentified.

Overall study results and limits: Among TCR beta sequences, a motif of fewer than 10 highly homologous variants appeared characteristic of ankylosing spondylitis blood.

The chain is built from TRBV9 and TRBJ2-5; 7 bases are a match to TRBD1. The sequence was collected from a male donor with ankylosing spondylitis. The sample taken for sequencing was synovial fluid, either unsorted or a sorted T cell fraction (not recorded which). Here the CDR3 DNA reads TGTGCCAGCAGCACTCATTCGGACAGGCCTACCCAGTACTTC. Protein product: CASSTHSDRPTQYF.